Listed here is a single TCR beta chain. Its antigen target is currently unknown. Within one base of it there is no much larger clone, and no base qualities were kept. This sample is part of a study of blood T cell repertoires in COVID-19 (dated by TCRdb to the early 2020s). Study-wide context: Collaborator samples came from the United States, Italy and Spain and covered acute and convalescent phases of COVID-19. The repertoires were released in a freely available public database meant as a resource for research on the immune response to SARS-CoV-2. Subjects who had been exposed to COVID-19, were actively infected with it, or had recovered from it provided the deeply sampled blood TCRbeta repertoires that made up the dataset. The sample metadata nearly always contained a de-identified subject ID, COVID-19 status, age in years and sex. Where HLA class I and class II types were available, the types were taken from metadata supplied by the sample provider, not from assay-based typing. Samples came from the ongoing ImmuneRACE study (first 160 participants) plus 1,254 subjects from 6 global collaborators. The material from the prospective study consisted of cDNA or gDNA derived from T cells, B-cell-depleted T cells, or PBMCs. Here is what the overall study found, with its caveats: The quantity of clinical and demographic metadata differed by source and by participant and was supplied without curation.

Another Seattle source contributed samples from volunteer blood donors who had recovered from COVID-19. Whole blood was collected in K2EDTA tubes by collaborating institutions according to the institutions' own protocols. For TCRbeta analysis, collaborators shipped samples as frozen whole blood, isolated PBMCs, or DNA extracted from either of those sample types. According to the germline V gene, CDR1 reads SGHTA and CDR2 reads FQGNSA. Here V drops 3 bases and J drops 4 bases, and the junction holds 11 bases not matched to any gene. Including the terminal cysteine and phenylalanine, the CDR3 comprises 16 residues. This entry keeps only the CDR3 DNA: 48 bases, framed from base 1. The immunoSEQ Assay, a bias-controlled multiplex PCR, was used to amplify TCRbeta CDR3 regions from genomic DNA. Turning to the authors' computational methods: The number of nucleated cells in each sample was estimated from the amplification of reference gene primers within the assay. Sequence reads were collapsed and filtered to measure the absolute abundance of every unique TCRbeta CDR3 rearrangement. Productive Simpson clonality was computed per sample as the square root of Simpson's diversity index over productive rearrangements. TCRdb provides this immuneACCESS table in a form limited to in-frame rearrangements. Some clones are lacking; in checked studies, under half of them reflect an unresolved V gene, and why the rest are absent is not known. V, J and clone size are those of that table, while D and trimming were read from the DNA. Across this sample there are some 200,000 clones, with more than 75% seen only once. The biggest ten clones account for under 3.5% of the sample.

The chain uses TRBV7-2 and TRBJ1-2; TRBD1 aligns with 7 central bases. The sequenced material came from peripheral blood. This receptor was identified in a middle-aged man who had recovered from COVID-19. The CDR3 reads CASSLDRSEVIYGYTF. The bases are TGTGCCAGCAGCTTGGACAGGTCAGAAGTTATCTATGGCTACACCTTC.